The clone carrying this T cell receptor (beta chain) was detected a few times. One entry per CDR3 protein, called by TCRdb with MiXCR from the RACE reads. The profile covers about 190,000 distinct CDR3 sequences, with 24% appearing a single time and 2% to 3% taken by the ten largest. This specimen comes from a study of human T cells and chemical hapten exposure. About the research overall: Small volume differences among pooled libraries mainly caused per-sample TCR yield variation.

From germline, CDR1 is MDHEN and CDR2 SYDVKM. V was clipped by 8 bases and J by 8 bases; unmatched bases: 13. The CDR3 loop spans 15 amino acids. Documented time point: patch test 3, about 24 weeks after DPC sensitization. The treatment denotes: therapeutic diphenylcyclopropenone sensitization with weekly scalp DPC. The chain has TRBV28 and TRBJ1-4, with 8 bases identical to TRBD1. Sequencing was performed on whole blood, taken in connection with sensitization to the hapten diphenylcyclopropenone (DPC). The clonotype originates from a woman in her thirties or forties with alopecia areata. Some clones in this sample may be carry-over from other donors' samples. CDR3 DNA: TGTGCCAGCGTACCACACCAGGGGGCGGGAGAAAAACTGTTTTTT. Translated: CASVPHQGAGEKLFF.